Listed here is a single T cell receptor (beta chain). These data belong to a study of blood T cell repertoires in COVID-19. Trimming removed 0 bases at V and 11 bases at J, with 11 bases between. The CDR3 consists of 14 residues. Per the germline V gene, CDR1 is MGHRA and CDR2 is YSYEKL. Only in-frame clones appear in the TCRdb table, and some are missing; sequencing was by immunoSEQ multiplex PCR. The data hold about 220,000 clones, with 75% to 90% observed a single time. The clonotype originates from a woman aged 18-29 years in a cohort exposed to, infected with or recovered from COVID-19 (not recorded which). This chain links TRBV4-1 with TRBJ1-6; D uncertain. Material: PBMCs or T cells enriched from blood (not recorded which). CDR3 DNA: TGCGCCAGCAGCCAAGACAGGCAGGTTCCACCCCTCCACTTT. This codes for CASSQDRQVPPLHF.